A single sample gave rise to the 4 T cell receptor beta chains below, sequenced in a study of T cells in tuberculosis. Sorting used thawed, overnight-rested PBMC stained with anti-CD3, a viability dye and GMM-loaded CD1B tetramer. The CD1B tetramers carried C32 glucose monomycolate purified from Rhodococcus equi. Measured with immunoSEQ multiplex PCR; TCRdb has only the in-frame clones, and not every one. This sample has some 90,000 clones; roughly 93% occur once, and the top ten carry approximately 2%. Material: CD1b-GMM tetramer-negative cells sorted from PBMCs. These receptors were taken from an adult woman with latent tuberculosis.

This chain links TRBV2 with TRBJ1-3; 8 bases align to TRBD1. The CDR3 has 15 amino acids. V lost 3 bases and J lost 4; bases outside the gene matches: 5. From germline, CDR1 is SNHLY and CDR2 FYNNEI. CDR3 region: CASSEDRDTGNTIYF. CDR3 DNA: TGTGCCAGCAGTGAGGACAGGGATACGGGAAACACCATATATTTT.

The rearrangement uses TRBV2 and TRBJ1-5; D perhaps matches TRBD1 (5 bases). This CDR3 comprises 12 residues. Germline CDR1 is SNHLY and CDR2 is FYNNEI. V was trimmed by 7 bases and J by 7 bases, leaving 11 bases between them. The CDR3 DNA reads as TGTGCCAGCACGAGCCAGGGCCAGCCCCAGCATTTT. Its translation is CASTSQGQPQHF.

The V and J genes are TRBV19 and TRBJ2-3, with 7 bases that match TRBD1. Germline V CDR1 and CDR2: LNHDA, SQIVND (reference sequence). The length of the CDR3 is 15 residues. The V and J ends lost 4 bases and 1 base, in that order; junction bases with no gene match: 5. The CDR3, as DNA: TGTGCCAGTAGTAATAGACAGGGAGGCACAGATACGCAGTATTTT. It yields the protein CASSNRQGGTDTQYF. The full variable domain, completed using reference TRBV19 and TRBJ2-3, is DGGITQSPKYLFRKEGQNVTLSCEQNLNHDAMYWYRQDPGQGLRLIYYSQIVNDFQKGDIAEGYSVSREKKESFPLTVTSAQKNPTAFYLCASSNRQGGTDTQYFGPGTRLTVL.

In DNA, the CDR3 is TGTGCCAGCAGCTCGGGACAGGGACCCTCCTACGAGCAGTACTTC. This encodes CASSSGQGPSYEQYF. The rearrangement uses TRBV7-9 and TRBJ2-5, with 9 bases identical to TRBD1. The DNA matches TRBJ2-7 better at its end, which makes the J call doubtful. Germline V gene data show CDR1 as SEHNR and CDR2 as FQNEAQ (reference sequence). CDR3 length: 15 amino acids.